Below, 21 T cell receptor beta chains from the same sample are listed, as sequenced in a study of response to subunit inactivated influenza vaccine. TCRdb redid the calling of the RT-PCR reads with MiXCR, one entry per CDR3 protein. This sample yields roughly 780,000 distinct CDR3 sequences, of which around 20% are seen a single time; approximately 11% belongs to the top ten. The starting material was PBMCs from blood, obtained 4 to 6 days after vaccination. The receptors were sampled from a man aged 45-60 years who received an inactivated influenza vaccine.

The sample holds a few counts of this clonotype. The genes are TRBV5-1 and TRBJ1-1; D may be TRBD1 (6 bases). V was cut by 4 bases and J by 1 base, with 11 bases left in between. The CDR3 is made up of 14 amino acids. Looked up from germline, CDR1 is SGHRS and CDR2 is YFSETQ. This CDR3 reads CASSKDRANTEAFF. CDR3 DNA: TGCGCCAGCAGCAAGGACAGAGCGAACACTGAAGCTTTCTTT. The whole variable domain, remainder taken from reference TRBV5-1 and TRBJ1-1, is KAGVTQTPRYLIKTRGQQVTLSCSPISGHRSVSWYQQTPGQGLQFLFEYFSETQRNKGNFPGRFSGRQFSNSRSEMNVSTLELGDSALYLCASSKDRANTEAFFGQGTRLTVV.

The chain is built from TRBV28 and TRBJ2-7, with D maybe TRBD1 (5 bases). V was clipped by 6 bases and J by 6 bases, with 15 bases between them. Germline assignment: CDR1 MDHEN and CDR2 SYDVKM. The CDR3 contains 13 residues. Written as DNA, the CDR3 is TGTGCCAGCAGCTATTATCAGGGTACCGAGCAGTACTTC. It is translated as CASSYYQGTEQYF.

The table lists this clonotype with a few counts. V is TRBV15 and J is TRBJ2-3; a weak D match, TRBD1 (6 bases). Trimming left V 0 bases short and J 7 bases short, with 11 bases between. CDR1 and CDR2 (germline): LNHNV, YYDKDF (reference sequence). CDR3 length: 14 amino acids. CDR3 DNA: TGTGCCACCAGCAGAGACAGGGGCCCGAATACGCAGTATTTT. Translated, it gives CATSRDRGPNTQYF.

In nucleotides, the CDR3 is TGTGCCAGCAGTGAAATGGCAGGCAATCAGCCCCAGCATTTT. This codes for CASSEMAGNQPQHF. The chain is built from TRBV6-1 and TRBJ1-5; no firm D call. The CDR3 is 14 amino acids. CDR1 and CDR2 (germline): MNHNS, SASEGT. V gave up 2 bases and J gave up 2 bases, with 7 bases separating them.

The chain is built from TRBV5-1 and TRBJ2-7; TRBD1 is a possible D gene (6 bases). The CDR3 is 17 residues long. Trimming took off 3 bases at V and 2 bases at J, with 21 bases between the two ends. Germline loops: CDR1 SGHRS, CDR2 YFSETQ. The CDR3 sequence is CASSSNTGLETTYEQYF. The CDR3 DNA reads TGCGCCAGCAGCTCAAATACAGGGCTTGAGACGACCTACGAGCAGTACTTC.

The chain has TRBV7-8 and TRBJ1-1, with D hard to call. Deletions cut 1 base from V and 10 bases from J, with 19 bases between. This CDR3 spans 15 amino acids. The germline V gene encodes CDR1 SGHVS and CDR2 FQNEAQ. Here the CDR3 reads CASSLGHSLPALAFF. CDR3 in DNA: TGTGCCAGCAGCTTAGGACACAGTTTACCCGCCCTAGCTTTCTTT.

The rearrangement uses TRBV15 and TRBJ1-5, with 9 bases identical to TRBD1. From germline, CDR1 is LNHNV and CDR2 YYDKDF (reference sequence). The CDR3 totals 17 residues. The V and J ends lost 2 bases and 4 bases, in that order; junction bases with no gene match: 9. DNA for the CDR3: TGTGCCACCAGCAGACGCCGGGACAGGGACCGAAATCAGCCCCAGCATTTT. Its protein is CATSRRRDRDRNQPQHF. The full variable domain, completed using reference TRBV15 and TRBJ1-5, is DAMVIQNPRYQVTQFGKPVTLSCSQTLNHNVMYWYQQKSSQAPKLLFHYYDKDFNNEADTPDNFQSRRPNTSFCFLDIRSPGLGDTAMYLCATSRRRDRDRNQPQHFGDGTRLSIL.

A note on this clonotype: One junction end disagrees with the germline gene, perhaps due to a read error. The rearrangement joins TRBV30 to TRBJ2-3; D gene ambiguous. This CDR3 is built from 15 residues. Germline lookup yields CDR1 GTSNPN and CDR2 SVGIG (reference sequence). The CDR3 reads CAWGVSSLDTDTQYF. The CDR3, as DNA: TGTGCCTGGGGTGTGAGTAGTCTGGACACAGATACGCAGTATTTT.

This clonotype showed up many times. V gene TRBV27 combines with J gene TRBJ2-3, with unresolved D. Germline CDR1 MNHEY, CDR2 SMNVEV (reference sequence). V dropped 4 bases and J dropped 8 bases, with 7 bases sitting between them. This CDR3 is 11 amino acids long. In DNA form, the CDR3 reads TGTGCCAGCAGTTGGGATGGTACGCAGTATTTT. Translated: CASSWDGTQYF.

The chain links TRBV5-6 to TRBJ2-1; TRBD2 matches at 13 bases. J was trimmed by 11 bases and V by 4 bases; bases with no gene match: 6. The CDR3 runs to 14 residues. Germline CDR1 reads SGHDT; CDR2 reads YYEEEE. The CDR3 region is CASSGGLAGNKQFF. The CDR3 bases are TGTGCCAGCAGCGGGGGACTAGCGGGAAACAAGCAGTTCTTC.

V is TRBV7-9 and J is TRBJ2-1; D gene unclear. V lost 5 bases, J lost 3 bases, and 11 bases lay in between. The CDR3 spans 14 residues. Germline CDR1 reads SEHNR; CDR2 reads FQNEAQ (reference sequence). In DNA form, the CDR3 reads TGTGCCAGCAGCATATCCGGGTTCTACAATGAGCAGTTCTTC. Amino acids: CASSISGFYNEQFF.

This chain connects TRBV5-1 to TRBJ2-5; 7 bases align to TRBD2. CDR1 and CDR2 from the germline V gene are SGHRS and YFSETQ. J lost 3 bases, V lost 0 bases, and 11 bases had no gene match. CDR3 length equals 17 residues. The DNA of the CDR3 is TGCGCCAGCAGCTTGGAGGACGGGACTATTAAGAAAGAGACCCAGTACTTC. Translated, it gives CASSLEDGTIKKETQYF.

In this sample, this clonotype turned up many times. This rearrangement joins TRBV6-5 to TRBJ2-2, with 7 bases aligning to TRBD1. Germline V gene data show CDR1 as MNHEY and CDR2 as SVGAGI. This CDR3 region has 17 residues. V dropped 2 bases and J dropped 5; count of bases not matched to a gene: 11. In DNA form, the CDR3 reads TGTGCCAGCAGTTACGGGCAGAAGGGGGCGCGTACCGGGGAGCTGTTTTTT. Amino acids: CASSYGQKGARTGELFF.

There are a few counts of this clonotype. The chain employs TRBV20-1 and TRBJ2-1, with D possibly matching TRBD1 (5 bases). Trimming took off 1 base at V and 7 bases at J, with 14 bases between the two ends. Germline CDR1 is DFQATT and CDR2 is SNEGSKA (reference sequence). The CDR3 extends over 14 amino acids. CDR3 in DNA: TGCAGTGCTAGAGGGAAGGGGTTTGCAAATGAGCAGTTCTTC. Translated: CSARGKGFANEQFF.

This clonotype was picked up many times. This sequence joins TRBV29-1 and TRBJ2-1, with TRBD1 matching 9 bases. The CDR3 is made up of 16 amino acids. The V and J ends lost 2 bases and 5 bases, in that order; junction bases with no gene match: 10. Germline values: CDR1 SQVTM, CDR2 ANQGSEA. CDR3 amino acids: CSVERLAGQGNNEQFF. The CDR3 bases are TGCAGCGTTGAACGTCTCGCGGGACAGGGAAACAATGAGCAGTTCTTC.

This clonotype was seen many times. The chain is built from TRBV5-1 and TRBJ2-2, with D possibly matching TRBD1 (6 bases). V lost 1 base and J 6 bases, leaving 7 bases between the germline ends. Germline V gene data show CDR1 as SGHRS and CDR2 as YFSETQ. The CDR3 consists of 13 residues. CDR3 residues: CASSLQGSGELFF. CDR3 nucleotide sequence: TGCGCCAGCAGCTTGCAGGGGTCCGGGGAGCTGTTTTTT.

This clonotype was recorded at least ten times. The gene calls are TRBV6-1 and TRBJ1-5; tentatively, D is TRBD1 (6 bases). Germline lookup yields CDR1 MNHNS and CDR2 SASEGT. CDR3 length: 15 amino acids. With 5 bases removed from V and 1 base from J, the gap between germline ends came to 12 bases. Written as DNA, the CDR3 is TGTGCCAGCAGTCGAGGACAGTACAGCAATCAGCCCCAGCATTTT. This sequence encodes CASSRGQYSNQPQHF.

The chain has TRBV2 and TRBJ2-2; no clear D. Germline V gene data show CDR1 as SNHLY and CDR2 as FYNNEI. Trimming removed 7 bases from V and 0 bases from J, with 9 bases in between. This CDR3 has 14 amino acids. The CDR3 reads CASMRSPNTGELFF. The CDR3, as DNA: TGTGCCAGCATGCGCAGTCCGAACACCGGGGAGCTGTTTTTT.

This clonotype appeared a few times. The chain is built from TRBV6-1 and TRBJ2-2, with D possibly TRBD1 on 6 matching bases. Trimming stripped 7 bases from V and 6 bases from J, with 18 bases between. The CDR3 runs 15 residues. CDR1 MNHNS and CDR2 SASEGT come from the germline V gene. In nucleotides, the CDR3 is TGTGCCAGCACCCCGGGACACACCCAAGCCGGGGAGCTGTTTTTT. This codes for CASTPGHTQAGELFF.

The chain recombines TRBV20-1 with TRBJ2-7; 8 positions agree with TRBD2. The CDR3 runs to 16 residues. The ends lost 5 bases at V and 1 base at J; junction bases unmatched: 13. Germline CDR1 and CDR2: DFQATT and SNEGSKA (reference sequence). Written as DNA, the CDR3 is TGCAGTGCTCTTTCTCCGCGGGAGGTGCCGTCCTACGAGCAGTACTTC. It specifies CSALSPREVPSYEQYF.

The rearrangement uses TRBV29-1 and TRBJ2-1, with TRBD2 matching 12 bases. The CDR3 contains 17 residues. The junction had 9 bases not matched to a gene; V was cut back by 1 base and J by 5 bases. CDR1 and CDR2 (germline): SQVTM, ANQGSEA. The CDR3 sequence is CSVEGTGLAGTHNEQFF. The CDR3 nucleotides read TGCAGCGTTGAAGGTACCGGACTAGCGGGGACCCACAATGAGCAGTTCTTC.